This is a list of T cell receptor beta chains from one sample in a study of blood T cell repertoires in COVID-19. Method: immunoSEQ multiplex PCR; TCRdb's copy keeps in-frame clones and lacks some. In the table there are some 52,000 clones, roughly 89% of which are singletons. The source material was peripheral blood. Receptors originate from a man aged 55 to 70 with active COVID-19. Both conserved end residues are part of each CDR3. A D gene is named only where the DNA matches it firmly. Rows give clone size only sometimes, using once, few, many, or a class for an expanded clone.

clone size	D gene	V gene	J gene	CDR3 protein	CDR3 DNA
-	-	TRBV5-1	TRBJ1-1	CASRAGMNTEAFF	TGCGCCAGCAGGGCGGGCATGAACACTGAAGCTTTCTTT
-	TRBD1	TRBV27	TRBJ2-5	CASSLRDSQETQYF	TGTGCCAGCAGTTTAAGGGACAGCCAAGAGACCCAGTACTTC
-	-	TRBV6-1	TRBJ1-3	CASSPRSTGIYF	TGTGCCAGCAGTCCCCGATCCACAGGCATATATTTT
-	-	TRBV7-8	TRBJ2-5	CASSLRTRQETQYF	TGTGCCAGCAGCCTTCGGACACGGCAAGAGACCCAGTACTTC
-	TRBD2	TRBV2	TRBJ2-3	CASSEVASGNTDTQYF	TGTGCCAGCAGTGAAGTGGCTAGCGGGAACACAGATACGCAGTATTTT
few	-	TRBV5-4	TRBJ1-2	CASSEQGSNYGYTF	TGTGCCAGCAGCGAACAGGGTTCTAACTATGGCTACACCTTC
-	-	TRBV11-2	TRBJ2-1	CASSLVRGRENEQFF	TGTGCCAGCAGCTTAGTCAGGGGGCGGGAGAATGAGCAGTTCTTC
-	-	TRBV27	TRBJ2-7	CASSFGPSGSYEQYF	TGTGCCAGCAGTTTTGGCCCCTCGGGCTCCTACGAGCAGTACTTC
-	TRBD1	TRBV11-1	TRBJ2-3	CASSLLQGATDTQYF	TGTGCCAGCAGCTTACTCCAGGGGGCTACAGATACGCAGTATTTT
-	-	TRBV9	TRBJ2-5	CASSGTPGGETQYF	TGTGCCAGCAGCGGGACCCCCGGAGGGGAGACCCAGTACTTC
-	-	TRBV12-3/TRBV12-4	TRBJ1-1	CASSEGYTEAFF	TGTGCCAGCAGTGAGGGTTACACTGAAGCTTTCTTT
once	-	TRBV11-2	TRBJ2-5	CASSLAPLEGTQYF	TGTGCCAGCAGCTTAGCGCCGCTAGAGGGGACCCAGTACTTC
-	-	TRBV6-6	TRBJ1-1	CASSRGMNTEAFF	TGTGCCAGCAGTAGGGGTATGAACACTGAAGCTTTCTTT
-	TRBD1	TRBV28	TRBJ2-7	CASSLPQGAGEQYF	TGTGCCAGCAGTTTACCACAGGGGGCGGGTGAGCAGTACTTC
-	TRBD2	TRBV28	TRBJ2-2	CASSFLAGFTGELFF	TGTGCCAGCAGTTTTCTAGCGGGGTTCACCGGGGAGCTGTTTTTT
-	TRBD1	TRBV19	TRBJ2-3	CARKDRGLQYF	TGTGCCAGAAAGGACAGGGGGCTTCAGTATTTT
-	TRBD2	TRBV5-1	TRBJ2-3	CASSFAGGYSDTQYF	TGCGCCAGCAGCTTCGCGGGAGGGTATTCAGATACGCAGTATTTT
few	TRBD2	TRBV10-2	TRBJ2-1	CASSESRGSSGRNEQFF	TGCGCCAGCAGTGAGTCAAGGGGGTCTAGCGGGAGGAATGAGCAGTTCTTC
-	-	TRBV4-3	TRBJ2-7	CASSQESEGRGYYEQYF	TGCGCCAGCAGCCAAGAGTCCGAGGGGCGGGGTTACTACGAGCAGTACTTC
-	TRBD1	TRBV7-2	TRBJ2-3	CASSTSGTGGWDTQYF	TGTGCCAGCAGCACATCCGGGACAGGGGGTTGGGATACGCAGTATTTT
-	-	TRBV9	TRBJ1-5	CASSPNSYNQPQHF	TGTGCCAGCAGCCCGAACAGCTACAATCAGCCCCAGCATTTT
-	-	TRBV4-3	TRBJ2-1	CASSQTDPWTDTYNEQFF	TGCGCCAGCAGCCAAACCGACCCCTGGACAGATACGTACAATGAGCAGTTCTTC
-	TRBD2	TRBV7-2	TRBJ2-5	CASSFGAGGGETQYF	TGTGCCAGCAGCTTTGGAGCGGGAGGGGGGGAGACCCAGTACTTC
-	TRBD1	TRBV7-9	TRBJ2-1	CASSLQGAHNEQFF	TGTGCCAGCAGCCTACAGGGGGCGCACAATGAGCAGTTCTTC
-	-	TRBV28	TRBJ1-5	CASSGVGFSFMMPQHF	TGTGCCAGCAGTGGCGTGGGCTTTAGTTTCATGATGCCCCAGCATTTT
-	-	TRBV5-1	TRBJ2-7	CASSLGMRAYEQYF	TGCGCCAGCAGCTTGGGAATGAGGGCATACGAGCAGTACTTC
-	TRBD2	TRBV6-5	TRBJ2-2	CASRLGGQNTGELFF	TGTGCCAGCCGGCTGGGAGGGCAAAACACCGGGGAGCTGTTTTTT
-	-	TRBV7-9	TRBJ1-6	CASSLRRGDYNSPLHF	TGTGCCAGCAGCTTAAGACGCGGGGACTATAATTCACCCCTCCACTTT
-	-	TRBV19	TRBJ1-1	CASSTRGAVNTEAFF	TGTGCCAGTAGTACCCGGGGGGCAGTGAACACTGAAGCTTTCTTT
few	-	TRBV2	TRBJ2-7	CASSPLYEQYF	TGTGCCAGCAGTCCACTTTACGAGCAGTACTTC
few	-	TRBV4-2	TRBJ1-2	CASRGPPTGAIINYGYTF	TGTGCCAGCAGGGGGCCCCCGACAGGAGCCATCATTAACTATGGCTACACCTTC
-	TRBD1	TRBV18	TRBJ1-1	CASSPLGQGPLGSNTEAFF	TGTGCCAGCTCACCATTAGGACAGGGACCCTTAGGGTCGAACACTGAAGCTTTCTTT
-	TRBD2	TRBV15	TRBJ2-7	CATSRGLAGGSSGYEQYF	TGTGCCACCAGCAGAGGACTAGCGGGAGGATCTTCTGGCTACGAGCAGTACTTC
-	TRBD2	TRBV4-2	TRBJ2-7	CASSQASASGSLIEQYF	TGTGCCAGCAGCCAAGCATCGGCTAGCGGGAGTCTCATCGAGCAGTACTTC
-	TRBD1	TRBV15	TRBJ2-5	CATSREQGAGETQYF	TGTGCCACCAGCAGAGAACAGGGGGCGGGAGAGACCCAGTACTTC
-	-	TRBV6-5	TRBJ1-2	CASSPLQIGYGYTF	TGTGCCAGCAGCCCCCTTCAAATCGGGTATGGCTACACCTTC
few	TRBD2	TRBV19	TRBJ2-7	CASSISGSLHEQYF	TGTGCCAGTAGTATTAGCGGGAGTCTCCACGAGCAGTACTTC
-	-	TRBV7-3	TRBJ2-2	CASSLSGGPNTGELFF	TGTGCCAGCAGCTTAAGTGGAGGACCGAACACCGGGGAGCTGTTTTTT
-	-	TRBV7-6	TRBJ1-3	CASSLAGMAGNTIYF	TGTGCCAGCAGCTTGGCAGGGATGGCTGGAAACACCATATATTTT
-	-	TRBV6-5	TRBJ2-7	CASRIGAVSYEQYF	TGTGCCAGCAGAATAGGGGCGGTCTCCTACGAGCAGTACTTC
-	-	TRBV7-2	TRBJ2-1	CASSFRQGSYNEQFF	TGTGCCAGCAGCTTTCGTCAGGGTTCCTACAATGAGCAGTTCTTC
-	TRBD1	TRBV28	TRBJ2-7	CASNTGQGALSEQYF	TGTGCCAGCAATACCGGACAGGGGGCGCTGAGCGAGCAGTACTTC
-	TRBD1	TRBV18	TRBJ1-4	CASSPTTGNHGGEKLFF	TGTGCCAGCTCACCCACGACAGGGAATCACGGTGGAGAAAAACTGTTTTTT
-	-	TRBV19	TRBJ1-6	CASSTGPTGALHF	TGTGCCAGTAGTACGGGGCCGACAGGAGCCCTCCACTTT
-	-	TRBV4-3	TRBJ2-3	CASSPQAAPDTQYF	TGCGCCAGCAGCCCCCAAGCCGCTCCAGATACGCAGTATTTT
-	TRBD1	TRBV5-8	TRBJ2-2	CASSLGQGARTGELFF	TGTGCCAGCAGCTTAGGACAGGGGGCGCGTACCGGGGAGCTGTTTTTT
-	TRBD2	TRBV11-3	TRBJ2-3	CASSLKREGPDTQYF	TGTGCCAGCAGCTTGAAGCGGGAGGGCCCAGATACGCAGTATTTT
-	-	TRBV9	TRBJ1-6	CASSVHYNSPLHF	TGTGCCAGCAGCGTCCACTATAATTCACCCCTCCACTTT
-	TRBD2	TRBV11-3	TRBJ2-1	CASSLGGLAGGYNEQFF	TGTGCCAGCAGCTTAGGTGGCCTAGCGGGAGGCTACAATGAGCAGTTCTTC
-	-	TRBV7-9	TRBJ2-7	CASSLAGVAYEQYF	TGTGCCAGCAGCTTAGCAGGGGTGGCCTACGAGCAGTACTTC
once	-	TRBV5-4	TRBJ1-5	CASSPGGSNQPQHF	TGTGCCAGCAGCCCCGGGGGTAGCAATCAGCCCCAGCATTTT
-	TRBD2	TRBV6-4	TRBJ2-7	CASRPTLAGVTYEQYF	TGTGCCAGCAGACCAACGCTAGCGGGAGTAACGTACGAGCAGTACTTC
-	-	TRBV18	TRBJ1-1	CASATGPFGTEAFF	TGTGCCAGCGCGACGGGTCCTTTTGGCACTGAAGCTTTCTTT
-	-	TRBV6-6	TRBJ1-2	CASSERFQGYGYTF	TGTGCCAGCAGCGAACGCTTCCAGGGCTATGGCTACACCTTC
-	TRBD2	TRBV29-1	TRBJ2-7	CSVAFRGGEQYF	TGCAGCGTAGCCTTCCGGGGGGGCGAGCAGTACTTC
-	-	TRBV3-1/TRBV3-2	TRBJ2-2	CASSQYTTSDTGELFF	TGTGCCAGCAGCCAATACACCACTAGTGACACCGGGGAGCTGTTTTTT
-	-	TRBV4-3	TRBJ2-2	CASSQGRVNTGELFF	TGCGCCAGCAGCCAAGGCCGCGTGAACACCGGGGAGCTGTTTTTT
-	-	TRBV27	TRBJ2-3	CASSLWQSTDTQYF	TGTGCCAGCAGTTTATGGCAGAGCACAGATACGCAGTATTTT
-	TRBD1	TRBV10-3	TRBJ1-3	CAISSTGDSGNTIYF	TGTGCCATCAGCTCAACAGGGGACTCTGGAAACACCATATATTTT
-	TRBD2	TRBV5-4	TRBJ2-3	CASSPGGLAGDSHTQYF	TGTGCCAGCAGTCCTGGGGGCCTAGCGGGAGATTCGCATACGCAGTATTTT